This T cell receptor beta chain is drawn from a study of T cell changes during pregnancy in multiple sclerosis. V lost 1 base and J lost 0, with 11 bases in between. The length of the CDR3 is 16 residues. Measured with immunoSEQ multiplex PCR; TCRdb has only the in-frame clones, and not every one. The data hold some 140,000 clones, with roughly 95% observed a single time. The source material was peripheral blood, sampled after pregnancy. The rearrangement joins TRBV23-1 to TRBJ2-3, with D perhaps TRBD1 (5 bases). TRBV23-1 falls under the ORF class, with uncertain function. This sequence originates from a female donor with multiple sclerosis, enrolled in a pregnancy study. The CDR3 here is CASSQLVRGSTDTQYF. DNA for the CDR3: TGCGCCAGCAGTCAATTGGTTAGGGGAAGCACAGATACGCAGTATTTT.